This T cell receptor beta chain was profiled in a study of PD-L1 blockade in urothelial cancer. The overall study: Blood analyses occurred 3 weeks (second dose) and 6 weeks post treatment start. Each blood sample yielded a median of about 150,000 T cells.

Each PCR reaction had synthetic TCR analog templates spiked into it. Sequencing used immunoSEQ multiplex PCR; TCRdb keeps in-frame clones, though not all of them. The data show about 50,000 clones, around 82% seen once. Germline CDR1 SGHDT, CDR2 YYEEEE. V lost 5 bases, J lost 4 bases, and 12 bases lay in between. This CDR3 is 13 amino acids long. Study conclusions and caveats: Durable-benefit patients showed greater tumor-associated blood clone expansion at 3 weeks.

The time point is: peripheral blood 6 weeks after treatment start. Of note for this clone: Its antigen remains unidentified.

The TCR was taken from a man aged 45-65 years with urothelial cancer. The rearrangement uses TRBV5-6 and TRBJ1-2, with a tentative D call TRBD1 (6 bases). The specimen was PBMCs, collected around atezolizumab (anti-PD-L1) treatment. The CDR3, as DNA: TGTGCCAGCAGTTCACAGGGCCCCTATGGCTACACCTTC. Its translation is CASSSQGPYGYTF.